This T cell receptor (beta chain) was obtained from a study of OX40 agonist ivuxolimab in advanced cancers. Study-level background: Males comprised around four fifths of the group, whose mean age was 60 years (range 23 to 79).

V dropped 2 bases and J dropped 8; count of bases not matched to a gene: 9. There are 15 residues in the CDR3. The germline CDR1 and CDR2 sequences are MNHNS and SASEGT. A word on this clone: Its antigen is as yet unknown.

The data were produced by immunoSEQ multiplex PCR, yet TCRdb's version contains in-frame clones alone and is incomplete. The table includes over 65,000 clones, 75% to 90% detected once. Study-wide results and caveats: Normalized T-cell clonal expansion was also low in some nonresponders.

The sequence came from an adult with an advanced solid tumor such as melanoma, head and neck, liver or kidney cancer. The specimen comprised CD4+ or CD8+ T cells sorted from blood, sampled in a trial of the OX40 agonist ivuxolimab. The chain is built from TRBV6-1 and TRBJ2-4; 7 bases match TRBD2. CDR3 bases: TGTGCCAGCAGTGAAACTGGGGGGGAATTGGACATTCAGTACTTC. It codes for CASSETGGELDIQYF.